The source of this T cell receptor beta chain is a study of cytomegalovirus exposure and HLA in healthy donors. Study results and limitations: Sequencing artifact likely explains a cluster of highly shared sequence variants. CMV serostatus was the only immune exposure information that was available. Most TCR sequences showed up rarely, but some public TCRs showed up in many donors.

In the PCR, 60 Vbeta and 13 Jbeta primers were used. Per the original data handling: Roughly 12 million of roughly 81 million unique TCR beta chains were shared, per a later count. TCRdb's table, derived via immunoSEQ multiplex PCR, lists solely in-frame clones and lacks some. D and trimming were read from the DNA, whereas the V and J calls and clone size are those reported in that table. The sample lists fewer than 100,000 clones, about three quarters occurring once. To note about this clone: What it binds is unknown.

CDR3 size: 16 residues. V was pared by 2 bases and J by 9 bases, with 9 bases of the junction left unmatched. Looked up from germline, CDR1 is MNHEY and CDR2 is SVGAGI. The source is a man between 60 and 75 years old in good health and CMV-seropositive. V usage is TRBV6-5 and J usage is TRBJ1-6; the match to TRBD1 covers 8 bases. The material sequenced was PBMCs. The CDR3 nucleotides are TGTGCCAGCAGTTACGAGGCAGGGGGCGCAGGTTCACCCCTCCACTTT. Protein product: CASSYEAGGAGSPLHF.